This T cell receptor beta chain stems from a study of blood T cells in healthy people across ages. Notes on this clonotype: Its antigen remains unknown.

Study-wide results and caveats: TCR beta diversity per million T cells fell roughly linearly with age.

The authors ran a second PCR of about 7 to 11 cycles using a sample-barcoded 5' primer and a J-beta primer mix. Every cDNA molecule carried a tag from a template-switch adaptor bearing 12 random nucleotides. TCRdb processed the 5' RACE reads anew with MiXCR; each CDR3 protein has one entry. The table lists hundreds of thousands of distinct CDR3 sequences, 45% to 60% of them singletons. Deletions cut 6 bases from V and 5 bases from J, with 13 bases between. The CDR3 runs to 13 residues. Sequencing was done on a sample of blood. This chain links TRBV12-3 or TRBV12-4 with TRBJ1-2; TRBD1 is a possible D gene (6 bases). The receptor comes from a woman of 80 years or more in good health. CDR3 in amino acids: CASSPPGEYGYTF. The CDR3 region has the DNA TGTGCCAGCAGCCCCCCAGGGGAATATGGCTACACCTTC.